The clone carrying this T cell receptor beta chain was detected a few times. As yet, its antigen is unknown. This sample is drawn from a study of a mutant IDH1 vaccine in newly diagnosed glioma. Overall study: With temozolomide cycles, or 4-6 weeks after radiotherapy alone, vaccination was started. Sex distribution of treated patients was approximately 60% male and around 38% female; mean age was 40.4 years. It was at week 35 that visit V12 occurred, and at week 47 that visit V13 did. Regarding the study as a whole: Immune responses induced by the vaccine were seen in just over 90% of patients, spanning multiple MHC alleles.

Time point reported: week 47, end of study. Each dose of the vaccine consisted of 300 ug of mutant IDH1 20-mer peptide, with topical imiquimod. Germline V gene lookup returns CDR1 SGHDT and CDR2 YYEEEE. CDR3 length: 12 amino acids. The V end lost 1 base, the J end lost 10 bases, and 11 bases lay between the germline ends. Sequencing used immunoSEQ multiplex PCR; TCRdb keeps in-frame clones, though not all of them. The sample shows approximately 22,000 clones, 82% of them seen only once. This TCR was sampled from a man aged 40-55 years with glioma. Some clones in this sample may be carry-over from other donors' samples. The rearrangement links TRBV5-6 to TRBJ1-1, with unresolved D. The sample in question was PBMCs, obtained from a glioma patient whose treatment included an IDH1 peptide vaccine. CDR3 coding DNA: TGTGCCAGCAGCTTGCGGGAGTCTAGAGCTTTCTTT. Its protein is CASSLRESRAFF.